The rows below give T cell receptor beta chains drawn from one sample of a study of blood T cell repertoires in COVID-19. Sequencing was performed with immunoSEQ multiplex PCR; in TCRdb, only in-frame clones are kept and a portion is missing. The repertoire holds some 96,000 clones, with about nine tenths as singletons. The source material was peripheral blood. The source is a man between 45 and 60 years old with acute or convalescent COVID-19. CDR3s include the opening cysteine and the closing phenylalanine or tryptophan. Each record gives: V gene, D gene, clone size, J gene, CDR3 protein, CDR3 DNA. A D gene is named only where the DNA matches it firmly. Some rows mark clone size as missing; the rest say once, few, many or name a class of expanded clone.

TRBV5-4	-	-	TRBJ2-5	CASSLGLETQYF	TGTGCCAGCAGCTTGGGACTGGAGACCCAGTACTTC
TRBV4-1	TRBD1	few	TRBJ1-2	CASSQAPGTGLTNYGYTF	TGCGCCAGCAGCCAAGCCCCCGGGACAGGGCTCACCAACTATGGCTACACCTTC
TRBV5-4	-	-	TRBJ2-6	CASSWDTGGASNGANVLTF	TGTGCCAGCAGCTGGGACACGGGGGGCGCTTCCAATGGGGCCAACGTCCTGACTTTC
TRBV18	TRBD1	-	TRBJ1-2	CASSQQDRGKGYTF	TGTGCCAGCTCACAACAAGACAGGGGTAAGGGCTACACCTTC
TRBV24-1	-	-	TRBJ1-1	CATSDFGGFDTEAFF	TGTGCCACCAGTGATTTCGGGGGGTTTGACACTGAAGCTTTCTTT
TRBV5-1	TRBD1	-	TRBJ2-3	CASSLTGGPPDTQYF	TGCGCCAGCAGCTTAACAGGGGGCCCGCCAGATACGCAGTATTTT
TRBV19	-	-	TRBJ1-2	CASSIGSPGRGGYTF	TGTGCCAGTAGTATAGGCTCGCCGGGGAGGGGTGGCTACACCTTC
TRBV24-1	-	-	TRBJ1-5	CATKRAEPFNQPQHF	TGTGCCACCAAGAGGGCCGAGCCTTTCAATCAGCCCCAGCATTTT
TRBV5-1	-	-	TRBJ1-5	CASSERPGQNNQPQHF	TGCGCCAGCAGCGAGCGCCCAGGACAGAACAATCAGCCCCAGCATTTT
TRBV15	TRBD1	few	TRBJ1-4	CATSRTGSNEKLFF	TGTGCCACCAGCAGGACAGGGTCTAATGAAAAACTGTTTTTT
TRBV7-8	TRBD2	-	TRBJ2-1	CASSARLTSGVYNEQFF	TGTGCCAGCAGCGCTAGGTTGACTAGCGGAGTCTACAATGAGCAGTTCTTC
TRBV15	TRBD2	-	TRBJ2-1	CATSRPGTSGYNEQFF	TGTGCCACCAGCAGACCCGGGACTAGCGGGTACAATGAGCAGTTCTTC
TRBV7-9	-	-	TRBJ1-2	CASSDAAGHNYGYTF	TGTGCCAGCAGCGACGCAGCCGGACATAACTATGGCTACACCTTC
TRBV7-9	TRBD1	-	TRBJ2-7	CASTLQGTPYEQYF	TGTGCCAGCACCCTACAGGGGACCCCCTACGAGCAGTACTTC
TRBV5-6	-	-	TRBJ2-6	CASRPGPGGANVLTF	TGTGCCAGCAGACCCGGTCCGGGAGGGGCCAACGTCCTGACTTTC
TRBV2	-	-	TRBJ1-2	CASRSSYGYTF	TGTGCCAGCCGCTCCAGCTATGGCTACACCTTC
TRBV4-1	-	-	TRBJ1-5	CASSQVPDSNQPQHF	TGCGCCAGCAGCCAAGTCCCAGATAGCAATCAGCCCCAGCATTTT
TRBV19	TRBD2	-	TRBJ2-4	CASKKREKGNIQYF	TGTGCCAGTAAAAAGCGGGAGAAGGGGAACATTCAGTACTTC
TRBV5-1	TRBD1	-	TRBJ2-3	CASSLGGRGLTIGHTQYF	TGCGCCAGCAGCTTGGGTGGCAGGGGGCTGACTATCGGCCATACGCAGTATTTT
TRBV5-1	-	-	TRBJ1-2	CASSPIQKNYGYTF	TGCGCCAGCAGCCCTATACAGAAGAACTATGGCTACACCTTC
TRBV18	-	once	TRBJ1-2	CASSPGPGGAEGYTF	TGTGCCAGCTCACCTGGGCCGGGGGGGGCTGAAGGCTACACCTTC
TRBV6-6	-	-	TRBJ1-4	CASSSLPNEKLFF	TGTGCCAGCAGTTCTCTACCTAATGAAAAACTGTTTTTT
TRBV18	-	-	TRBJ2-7	CASSRTATTRSNEQYF	TGTGCCAGCTCACGAACGGCGACTACTCGAAGCAACGAGCAGTACTTC
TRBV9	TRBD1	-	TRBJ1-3	CASSVEGARGNTIYF	TGTGCCAGCAGCGTAGAGGGGGCTCGTGGAAACACCATATATTTT
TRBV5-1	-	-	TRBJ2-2	CASSVLDGGGELFF	TGCGCCAGCAGCGTCCTGGACGGAGGCGGGGAGCTGTTTTTT
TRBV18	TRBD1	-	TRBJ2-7	CASSRGQDASYEQYF	TGTGCCAGCTCACGAGGACAGGACGCCTCCTACGAGCAGTACTTC
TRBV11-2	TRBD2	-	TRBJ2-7	CASRPTSGRAPYEQYF	TGTGCCAGCAGACCGACTAGCGGGAGGGCCCCCTACGAGCAGTACTTC
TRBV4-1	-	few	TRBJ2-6	CASSPGRTASSGANVLTF	TGCGCCAGCAGCCCTGGAAGGACAGCTAGCTCTGGGGCCAACGTCCTGACTTTC
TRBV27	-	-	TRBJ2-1	CASRLEARYNEQFF	TGTGCCAGCAGACTAGAGGCGAGGTACAATGAGCAGTTCTTC
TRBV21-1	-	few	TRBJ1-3	CASSKACVGRPRPGAGNTIYF	TGTGCCAGCAGCAAAGCGTGTGTAGGCAGGCCGAGACCAGGGGCTGGAAACACCATATATTTT
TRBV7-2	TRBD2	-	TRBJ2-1	CASSLAAGAGEQFF	TGTGCCAGCAGCTTAGCGGCGGGAGCGGGTGAGCAGTTCTTC
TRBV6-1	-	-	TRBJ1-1	CASSELQNTEAFF	TGTGCCAGCAGTGAACTTCAGAATACTGAAGCTTTCTTT
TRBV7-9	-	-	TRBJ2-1	CASSLGQPRNEQFF	TGTGCCAGCAGCCTTGGACAACCGAGGAATGAGCAGTTCTTC
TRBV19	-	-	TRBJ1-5	CASTADGAQHF	TGTGCCAGTACCGCGGATGGAGCCCAGCATTTT
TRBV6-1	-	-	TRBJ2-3	CASSEAGRGGGSQYF	TGTGCCAGCAGTGAAGCGGGAAGGGGTGGTGGATCGCAGTATTTT
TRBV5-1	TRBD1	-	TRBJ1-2	CASSLGGTGSNYGYTF	TGCGCCAGCAGCTTGGGGGGGACAGGATCCAACTATGGCTACACCTTC
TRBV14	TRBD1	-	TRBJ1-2	CASSSRQGLYGYTF	TGTGCCAGCAGCTCCCGACAGGGACTCTATGGCTACACCTTC
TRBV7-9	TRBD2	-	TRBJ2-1	CASSLRLAGDYNEQFF	TGTGCCAGCAGCCTCAGACTAGCGGGAGATTACAATGAGCAGTTCTTC
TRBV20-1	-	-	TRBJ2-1	CSASRPGRGEQFF	TGCAGTGCTAGTCGTCCCGGACGGGGTGAGCAGTTCTTC
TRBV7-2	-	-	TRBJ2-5	CASSRDFLGETQYF	TGTGCCAGCAGCCGGGACTTTCTTGGTGAGACCCAGTACTTC
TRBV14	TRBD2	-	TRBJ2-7	CASSQGLGFEHEQYF	TGTGCCAGCAGCCAGGGACTAGGATTTGAGCACGAGCAGTACTTC
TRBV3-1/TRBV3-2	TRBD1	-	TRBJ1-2	CASSLRTGGFNGYTF	TGTGCCAGCAGCCTCCGGACAGGGGGATTCAATGGCTACACCTTC
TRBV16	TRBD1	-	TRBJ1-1	CASSQYSEKGQGAFF	TGTGCCAGCAGCCAATACTCCGAAAAGGGACAGGGAGCTTTCTTT
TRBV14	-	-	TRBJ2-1	CASSSSGGTPSYNEQFF	TGTGCCAGCAGCTCCTCCGGCGGTACTCCCTCCTACAATGAGCAGTTCTTC
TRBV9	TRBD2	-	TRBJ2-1	CASSVVDSGRGTWNEQFF	TGTGCCAGCAGCGTAGTGGATAGCGGGAGAGGAACCTGGAATGAGCAGTTCTTC
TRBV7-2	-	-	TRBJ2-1	CASSQSQGVTYNEQFF	TGTGCCAGCAGCCAGAGTCAGGGCGTCACCTACAATGAGCAGTTCTTC
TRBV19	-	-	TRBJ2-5	CASSSGGSIWETQYF	TGTGCCAGTAGTTCCGGAGGGAGTATCTGGGAGACCCAGTACTTC
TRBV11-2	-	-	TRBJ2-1	CASSLVVDEQFF	TGTGCCAGCAGCTTAGTCGTAGATGAGCAGTTCTTC
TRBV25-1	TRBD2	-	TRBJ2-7	CASSQRASGSSSYEQYF	TGTGCCAGCAGCCAAAGGGCTAGCGGGAGCAGCTCCTACGAGCAGTACTTC
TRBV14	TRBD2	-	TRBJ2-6	CASSYGRPSGANVLTF	TGTGCCAGCAGCTACGGGAGGCCCTCTGGGGCCAACGTCCTGACTTTC
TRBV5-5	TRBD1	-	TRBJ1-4	CASSYPAGGATNEKLFF	TGTGCCAGCAGCTACCCAGCAGGGGGAGCAACTAATGAAAAACTGTTTTTT
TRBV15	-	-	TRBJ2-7	CATSSRRRGEQYF	TGTGCCACCAGCAGTCGGAGAAGAGGCGAGCAGTACTTC